Listed below are T cell receptor beta chains from one sample, sequenced in a study of blood T cells in healthy people across ages. MiXCR, applied by TCRdb to the 5' RACE reads, yields one record per CDR3 protein. The sample records approximately 2,000,000 distinct CDR3 sequences, about two fifths being singletons. Sequencing was done on a sample of blood. Every receptor here comes from a human donor in good health. Each CDR3 is given with its conserved first and last residue. D genes are given only for firm matches. Not every row has a clone size; where given, it reads once, few, many or a size class.

cdr3_length: 14
v_call: TRBV20-1
clone_size: few
j_call: TRBJ1-2
d_call: NA
cdr3_aa: CSARVEQGPYGYTF
cdr3_nt: TGCAGTGCTAGAGTTGAACAGGGCCCCTATGGCTACACCTTC

cdr3_length: 15
v_call: TRBV3-1
clone_size: NA
j_call: TRBJ1-2
d_call: NA
cdr3_aa: CASSQVSGGNYGYTF
cdr3_nt: TGTGCCAGCAGCCAAGTGTCGGGGGGTAACTATGGCTACACCTTC

cdr3_length: 16
v_call: TRBV10-3
clone_size: NA
j_call: TRBJ2-2
d_call: TRBD1
cdr3_aa: CAIRDRTGGYTGERFF
cdr3_nt: TGTGCCATCAGAGATAGGACAGGGGGCTACACCGGGGAGCGGTTTTTT

cdr3_length: 13
v_call: TRBV10-3
clone_size: few
j_call: TRBJ1-2
d_call: NA
cdr3_aa: CATWDAGNYGYTF
cdr3_nt: TGTGCCACCTGGGACGCGGGTAACTATGGCTACACCTTC

cdr3_length: 12
v_call: TRBV5-8
clone_size: few
j_call: TRBJ1-2
d_call: NA
cdr3_aa: CASSFPFEGYTF
cdr3_nt: TGTGCCAGCAGCTTCCCCTTTGAAGGCTACACCTTC

cdr3_length: 16
v_call: TRBV12-3/TRBV12-4
clone_size: NA
j_call: TRBJ2-3
d_call: NA
cdr3_aa: CASSLGLNVREGTQYF
cdr3_nt: TGTGCCAGCAGTTTAGGTCTCAATGTACGAGAAGGTACGCAGTATTTT

cdr3_length: 15
v_call: TRBV4-1
clone_size: NA
j_call: TRBJ2-1
d_call: TRBD1
cdr3_aa: CASSPNQQGMDEQFF
cdr3_nt: TGCGCCAGCAGCCCCAACCAACAGGGGATGGATGAGCAGTTCTTC

cdr3_length: 15
v_call: TRBV7-2
clone_size: NA
j_call: TRBJ2-1
d_call: TRBD2
cdr3_aa: CASSSHTSGDNEQFF
cdr3_nt: TGTGCCAGCAGCTCACATACTAGCGGGGACAATGAGCAGTTCTTC

cdr3_length: 15
v_call: TRBV5-1
clone_size: few
j_call: TRBJ1-2
d_call: NA
cdr3_aa: CASSLAERANYGYTF
cdr3_nt: TGCGCCAGCAGCTTGGCTGAAAGAGCTAACTATGGCTACACCTTC

cdr3_length: 14
v_call: TRBV14
clone_size: NA
j_call: TRBJ2-3
d_call: NA
cdr3_aa: CASSQETGSDTQYF
cdr3_nt: TGTGCCAGCAGCCAAGAAACAGGGTCAGATACGCAGTATTTT

cdr3_length: 16
v_call: TRBV5-6
clone_size: many
j_call: TRBJ2-1
d_call: NA
cdr3_aa: CASSLGGGASYNEQFF
cdr3_nt: TGTGCCAGCAGCTTGGGAGGGGGGGCCTCCTACAATGAGCAGTTCTTC

cdr3_length: 16
v_call: TRBV4-3
clone_size: NA
j_call: TRBJ2-7
d_call: TRBD1
cdr3_aa: CASSQVIGTGVYEQYF
cdr3_nt: TGCGCCAGCAGCCAAGTGATTGGGACAGGGGTGTACGAGCAGTACTTC

cdr3_length: 14
v_call: TRBV28
clone_size: NA
j_call: TRBJ1-1
d_call: TRBD1
cdr3_aa: CASSVWDRGTEAFF
cdr3_nt: TGTGCCAGCAGTGTATGGGACAGGGGGACTGAAGCTTTCTTT

cdr3_length: 13
v_call: TRBV20-1
clone_size: NA
j_call: TRBJ1-5
d_call: TRBD1
cdr3_aa: CSTKQGIFQPQHF
cdr3_nt: TGCAGTACTAAACAGGGGATATTTCAGCCCCAGCATTTT

cdr3_length: 13
v_call: TRBV7-2
clone_size: NA
j_call: TRBJ2-6
d_call: NA
cdr3_aa: CASSRWGPRVLTF
cdr3_nt: TGTGCCAGCAGTCGTTGGGGACCCCGAGTCCTGACTTTC

cdr3_length: 15
v_call: TRBV24-1
clone_size: NA
j_call: TRBJ2-7
d_call: NA
cdr3_aa: CATSDSQGDPYEQYF
cdr3_nt: TGTGCCACCAGTGATTCTCAAGGGGACCCCTACGAGCAGTACTTC

cdr3_length: 13
v_call: TRBV9
clone_size: few
j_call: TRBJ2-1
d_call: NA
cdr3_aa: CASSLGDTNEQFF
cdr3_nt: TGTGCCAGCAGCTTAGGGGACACCAATGAGCAGTTCTTC